This T cell receptor beta chain was identified in a study of CD8 T cells in ankylosing spondylitis. Study results and limitations: A TCR beta motif made of eight highly homologous variants seemed typical of ankylosing spondylitis blood. Previous work reported some of these motif variants in the synovial fluid and blood of reactive arthritis. As for the disease-linked clones, they showed a CD8+ phenotype and occurred at relatively low frequencies in peripheral blood.

V lost 6 bases and J lost 4; bases outside the gene matches: 8. Per the germline V gene, CDR1 is DFQATT and CDR2 is SNEGSKA (reference sequence). This CDR3 region has 14 residues. Generation of TCR beta libraries employed quantitative 5'-RACE incorporating molecular barcodes. In TCRdb, the 5' RACE reads were re-called with MiXCR into one record per CDR3 protein. The table lists about 540,000 distinct CDR3 sequences, about 13% of them singletons. This clonotype was seen a handful of times. Antigen: not known. The sequenced sample was blood, either unsorted or a sorted T cell fraction (not recorded which). The origin of this receptor is a male donor with ankylosing spondylitis. The rearrangement uses TRBV20-1 and TRBJ1-3, with TRBD1 matching 8 bases. CDR3 in DNA: TGCAGTGCCCGGCAGGGGGCTGACGGAAACACCATATATTTT. Amino acid sequence: CSARQGADGNTIYF.